A selection of T cell receptor beta chains follows, all from one sample in a study of T-cell memory formation after mild COVID-19. TCRdb recomputed calls from the 5' RACE reads with MiXCR, one row per CDR3 protein. The sample comprises 400,000 or so distinct CDR3 sequences, 20% of which are singletons, and roughly 8.4% rests with the top ten. Sequenced: PBMCs or a T cell subset sorted from them (not recorded which). Source of these receptors: an adult woman who had mild COVID-19 (a few samples of this study predate the infection). Cell type and time point are not known. Both conserved end residues are part of each CDR3. A D gene is named only where the DNA matches it firmly. Clone size appears in some rows only: once, few, many, or a class for an expanded clone.

TRBJ1-3 | NA | TRBV21-1 | NA | CASSKDWETTGRNTIYF | TGTGCCAGCAGCAAAGATTGGGAGACAACAGGAAGAAACACCATATATTTT
TRBJ2-5 | TRBD2 | TRBV6-5 | NA | CASSYGTSGRGETQYF | TGTGCCAGCAGTTACGGGACTAGCGGGAGGGGAGAGACCCAGTACTTC
TRBJ1-1 | NA | TRBV12-3/TRBV12-4 | few | CASRSSNTEAFF | TGTGCCAGTCGGTCCTCGAACACTGAAGCTTTCTTT
TRBJ2-2 | NA | TRBV9 | NA | CASSVGTHNTGELFF | TGTGCCAGCAGCGTCGGGACTCACAACACCGGGGAGCTGTTTTTT
TRBJ1-1 | NA | TRBV7-9 | few | CASSLVTPGAEAFF | TGTGCCAGCAGCTTAGTTACGCCAGGGGCTGAAGCTTTCTTT
TRBJ1-2 | TRBD1 | TRBV20-1 | NA | CSARGDRGIGGYTF | TGCAGTGCTAGAGGCGACAGGGGTATAGGTGGCTACACCTTC
TRBJ2-4 | TRBD2 | TRBV4-2 | few | CASSPRGKREAVKNIQYF | TGTGCCAGCTCCCCAAGAGGGAAGCGGGAGGCGGTCAAAAACATTCAGTACTTC
TRBJ2-7 | NA | TRBV24-1 | NA | CATSEDSSYEQYF | TGTGCCACCAGTGAGGACAGCTCCTACGAGCAGTACTTC
TRBJ2-2 | TRBD1 | TRBV5-1 | NA | CASSPRASGTGLPGELFF | TGCGCCAGCAGCCCACGCGCCTCCGGGACAGGGCTCCCCGGGGAGCTGTTTTTT
TRBJ1-1 | NA | TRBV12-3/TRBV12-4 | many | CASSRGVTEAFF | TGTGCCAGCAGCCGGGGAGTCACTGAAGCTTTCTTT
TRBJ2-1 | NA | TRBV20-1 | few | CSARDWNDNEQFF | TGCAGTGCTAGAGACTGGAACGACAATGAGCAGTTCTTC
TRBJ1-5 | TRBD1 | TRBV28 | NA | CASSFLGQVYQPQHF | TGTGCCAGCAGTTTCCTGGGACAGGTCTATCAGCCCCAGCATTTT
TRBJ2-5 | NA | TRBV7-2 | NA | CASSLAQGTQYF | TGTGCCAGCAGCTTAGCGCAGGGGACCCAGTACTTC
TRBJ2-7 | NA | TRBV27 | few | CASSFDRLYYEQYF | TGTGCCAGCAGTTTTGACAGGCTTTACTACGAGCAGTACTTC
TRBJ1-1 | NA | TRBV7-3 | NA | CASSLSPGEGKNTEAFF | TGTGCCAGCAGCCTCTCCCCGGGGGAGGGGAAGAACACTGAAGCTTTCTTT
TRBJ2-7 | TRBD2 | TRBV2 | NA | CASKASGGSFSYEQYF | TGTGCCAGCAAGGCTAGCGGGGGGTCTTTCTCCTACGAGCAGTACTTC
TRBJ2-5 | TRBD1 | TRBV11-2 | NA | CASSAPGQILQETQYF | TGTGCCAGCAGCGCTCCGGGACAGATCCTCCAAGAGACCCAGTACTTC
TRBJ1-1 | TRBD1 | TRBV18 | NA | CASSEDRRNTEAFF | TGTGCCAGCTCAGAGGACAGGAGGAACACTGAAGCTTTCTTT
TRBJ2-5 | NA | TRBV5-1 | NA | CASSLGAVRKTQYF | TGCGCCAGCAGCTTGGGGGCCGTACGGAAGACCCAGTACTTC
TRBJ2-6 | NA | TRBV11-2 | few | CASSLAVDYGRSGANVLTF | TGTGCCAGCAGCTTAGCGGTAGATTACGGACGCTCTGGGGCCAACGTCCTGACTTTC
TRBJ2-1 | TRBD1 | TRBV20-1 | NA | CSAIGQGFYNEQFF | TGCAGTGCAATAGGACAGGGGTTCTACAATGAGCAGTTCTTC
TRBJ1-3 | NA | TRBV2 | NA | CASSDEGHPYF | TGTGCCAGCAGTGACGAGGGACACCCATATTTT
TRBJ2-7 | TRBD1 | TRBV12-3/TRBV12-4 | NA | CASQGQAYEQYF | TGTGCCAGCCAAGGACAGGCCTACGAGCAGTACTTC
TRBJ2-1 | NA | TRBV3-1 | few | CASSHRERYNEQFF | TGTGCCAGCAGCCATCGGGAACGATACAATGAGCAGTTCTTC
TRBJ2-1 | TRBD1 | TRBV12-3/TRBV12-4 | NA | CASTFRTGEGNEQFF | TGTGCCAGCACCTTTCGGACAGGTGAGGGGAATGAGCAGTTCTTC
TRBJ2-1 | NA | TRBV6-2/TRBV6-3 | few | CASSYAGASYNEQFF | TGTGCCAGCAGTTACGCAGGAGCATCCTACAATGAGCAGTTCTTC
TRBJ2-1 | NA | TRBV24-1 | NA | CATSGPHYNEQFF | TGTGCCACCAGTGGTCCCCACTACAATGAGCAGTTCTTC
TRBJ1-5 | NA | TRBV9 | NA | CASSISGGSNQPQHF | TGTGCCAGCAGCATAAGTGGGGGAAGCAATCAGCCCCAGCATTTT
TRBJ2-7 | NA | TRBV5-4 | few | CASSLRARRREQYF | TGTGCCAGCAGCTTGAGGGCGCGAAGGCGCGAGCAGTACTTC
TRBJ1-1 | TRBD1 | TRBV6-2/TRBV6-3 | NA | CASSESGGGTEAFF | TGTGCCAGCAGTGAATCAGGGGGTGGAACTGAAGCTTTCTTT
TRBJ2-3 | TRBD1 | TRBV4-3 | few | CASSQGTGTGSNF | TGCGCCAGCAGCCAAGGGACCGGGACAGGATCGAATTTT
TRBJ2-7 | NA | TRBV7-9 | many | CASSPTDRWPYEQYF | TGTGCCAGCAGCCCCACGGACAGATGGCCCTACGAGCAGTACTTC
TRBJ1-1 | TRBD1 | TRBV15 | NA | CATRTGGGTEAFF | TGTGCCACCCGGACAGGGGGTGGCACTGAAGCTTTCTTT
TRBJ1-1 | NA | TRBV12-3/TRBV12-4 | NA | CASSFREKNTEAFF | TGTGCCAGCAGTTTTAGGGAAAAGAACACTGAAGCTTTCTTT
TRBJ1-1 | TRBD1 | TRBV5-1 | NA | CASSRGSGGNTEAFF | TGCGCCAGCAGCCGTGGGTCAGGGGGCAACACTGAAGCTTTCTTT
TRBJ1-5 | NA | TRBV6-1 | few | CASSKDIVQPQHF | TGTGCCAGCAGTAAGGACATTGTTCAGCCCCAGCATTTT
TRBJ2-7 | NA | TRBV21-1 | NA | CASSSRDCDSYEQYF | TGTGCCAGCAGCAGCCGGGACTGTGACTCCTACGAGCAGTACTTC
TRBJ2-1 | NA | TRBV7-9 | NA | CASSDNSGYDEQFF | TGTGCCAGCAGCGATAACTCAGGGTACGATGAGCAGTTCTTC
TRBJ2-1 | TRBD2 | TRBV7-2 | many | CASSLETSGPFYNEQFF | TGTGCCAGCAGCTTAGAAACTAGCGGGCCCTTCTACAATGAGCAGTTCTTC
TRBJ2-7 | NA | TRBV7-8 | NA | CASSRTRRGEQYF | TGTGCCAGCAGCCGCACCCGGCGTGGTGAGCAGTACTTC
TRBJ2-5 | NA | TRBV20-1 | NA | CSARSPGLIKETQYF | TGCAGTGCTAGGTCCCCCGGGCTGATAAAAGAGACCCAGTACTTC
TRBJ2-5 | TRBD1 | TRBV12-3/TRBV12-4 | NA | CATTWGPMGQEQQETQYF | TGTGCCACCACATGGGGCCCTATGGGACAGGAGCAACAAGAGACCCAGTACTTC
TRBJ2-7 | NA | TRBV12-3/TRBV12-4 | NA | CASSSPGGGEQYF | TGTGCCAGCAGCTCCCCTGGTGGGGGCGAGCAGTACTTC
TRBJ1-1 | TRBD1 | TRBV5-1 | NA | CASSTGDRSGTEAFF | TGCGCCAGCAGCACAGGGGACAGGTCCGGAACTGAAGCTTTCTTT
TRBJ2-6 | NA | TRBV7-2 | few | CAGGAVSGANVLTF | TGTGCCGGGGGGGCGGTCTCTGGGGCCAACGTCCTGACTTTC
TRBJ2-3 | TRBD2 | TRBV20-1 | NA | CSARAPPGLAGATDTQYF | TGCAGTGCTAGGGCGCCACCGGGACTAGCGGGGGCGACAGATACGCAGTATTTT
TRBJ2-7 | TRBD1 | TRBV5-1 | NA | CASSPTSLRDRSYLVQYF | TGCGCCAGCAGCCCTACCTCTCTCCGGGACAGAAGTTATTTGGTGCAGTACTTC
TRBJ2-2 | NA | TRBV7-3 | NA | CASSPQTNTGELFF | TGTGCCAGCAGCCCGCAGACGAACACCGGGGAGCTGTTTTTT
TRBJ1-5 | TRBD1 | TRBV7-9 | few | CASSLVGGSRGFLNQPQHF | TGTGCCAGCAGCTTAGTAGGGGGGAGCAGGGGGTTTCTTAATCAGCCCCAGCATTTT